One and the same sample provided the 27 T cell receptor beta chains below, sequenced in a study of blood T cell repertoires in COVID-19. Profiling relied on immunoSEQ multiplex PCR, and the TCRdb table lists in-frame clones only, not all of them. The sample has about 160,000 clones; more than 75% are singletons. The sequencing input was peripheral blood. These receptors originate from a woman between 50 and 59 years old with COVID-19, enrolled during active disease.

The chain is built from TRBV13 and TRBJ2-7, with 9 bases aligning to TRBD2. The CDR3 has 19 amino acids. CDR1 and CDR2 from the germline V gene are PRHDT and FYEKMQ (reference sequence). Trimming cost V 5 bases and J 2 bases; bases outside gene matches: 19. CDR3 bases: TGTGCCAGCAGCCCGAGGACACCAATTAGCGGGGGCTTCACCTACGAGCAGTACTTC. Its translation is CASSPRTPISGGFTYEQYF.

The chain recombines TRBV7-3 with TRBJ2-3; D is unclear. Looked up from germline, CDR1 is SGHTA and CDR2 is FQGTGA. The CDR3 covers 15 residues. V was trimmed by 2 bases and J by 0 bases, leaving 9 bases between them. CDR3 protein: CASSLSLSSTDTQYF. The CDR3 DNA is TGTGCCAGCAGCTTATCCCTTAGCAGCACAGATACGCAGTATTTT.

The chain uses TRBV24-1 and TRBJ1-5; D not resolved. The CDR3 spans 14 residues. Germline values: CDR1 KGHDR, CDR2 SFDVKD. Deletions cut 6 bases from V and 1 base from J, with 9 bases between. This CDR3 reads CATSSGISNQPQHF. The CDR3, as DNA: TGTGCCACCAGTAGCGGGATCAGCAATCAGCCCCAGCATTTT.

The chain couples TRBV6-5 to TRBJ1-2, with unresolved D. V was pared by 7 bases and J by 6 bases, with 21 bases between. The CDR3 sequence is 15 residues long. CDR1 is MNHEY, CDR2 SVGAGI, per germline. The CDR3 nucleotides are TGTGCCAGCATTCTAATTCACGGCAGGCAGGATGGCTACACCTTC. It yields the protein CASILIHGRQDGYTF.

V gene TRBV30 combines with J gene TRBJ1-5, with 10 bases aligning to TRBD1. Germline loops: CDR1 GTSNPN, CDR2 SVGIG (reference sequence). Unmatched junction bases numbered 2, after V lost 5 bases and J lost 4 bases. The CDR3 runs 13 residues. The CDR3 DNA reads as TGTGCCTGGTCGGGACAGGGGAATCAGCCCCAGCATTTT. The encoded protein is CAWSGQGNQPQHF.

The sample holds a few counts of this clone. The chain combines TRBV30 with TRBJ1-5; 7 bases line up with TRBD1. The CDR3 has 17 residues. CDR1 GTSNPN and CDR2 SVGIG come from the germline V gene (reference sequence). V lost 2 bases and J lost 5; bases outside the gene matches: 15. CDR3 protein: CAWSPPEWGQRDQPQHF. In DNA form, the CDR3 reads TGTGCCTGGAGTCCTCCAGAATGGGGACAGAGAGATCAGCCCCAGCATTTT.

The rearrangement joins TRBV6-6 to TRBJ1-5, with 9 bases aligning to TRBD1. Germline-derived CDR1 and CDR2 are MNHNY and SVGAGI (reference sequence). With V trimmed by 5 bases and J by 5 bases, 7 bases remained unmatched. The CDR3 is made up of 15 amino acids. This CDR3 reads CASSTPGQGYQPQHF. The CDR3 DNA sequence: TGTGCCAGCAGTACGCCGGGACAGGGTTATCAGCCCCAGCATTTT.

The genes are TRBV18 and TRBJ1-6; no reliable D call. CDR3 length: 16 amino acids. The ends were cut back, 1 base at V and 10 bases at J, with 17 bases in the middle. In germline, CDR1 is KGHSH, CDR2 LQKENI. CDR3 sequence (DNA): TGTGCCAGCTCACCACTAAATGAGGGCCTTGGGTCACCCCTCCACTTT. Translating it yields CASSPLNEGLGSPLHF. Combining the CDR3 with reference TRBV18 and TRBJ1-6 gives the whole variable domain NAGVMQNPRHLVRRRGQEARLRCSPMKGHSHVYWYRQLPEEGLKFMVYLQKENIIDESGMPKERFSAEFPKEGPSILRIQQVVRGDSAAYFCASSPLNEGLGSPLHFGNGTRLTVT.

V usage is TRBV7-3 and J usage is TRBJ2-3; 11 bases map to TRBD2. This CDR3 region has 17 residues. The germline V gene encodes CDR1 SGHTA and CDR2 FQGTGA. Trimming at V came to 4 bases and at J to 3 bases, leaving 9 bases not matched to a gene. For the CDR3, the DNA is TGTGCCAGCAGCTCACTGATAGCGGGGGGGCTTACAGATACGCAGTATTTT. Residues: CASSSLIAGGLTDTQYF.

The chain employs TRBV9 and TRBJ2-1, with 12 bases lining up with TRBD2. The CDR3 is 18 residues long. Germline CDR1 and CDR2: SGDLS and YYNGEE. With V trimmed by 4 bases and J by 7 bases, 15 bases remained unmatched. DNA for the CDR3: TGTGCCAGCAGCACTTTTGGGCTAGCGGGGGGGCGAATGAATGAGCAGTTCTTC. As protein: CASSTFGLAGGRMNEQFF.

The chain employs TRBV4-2 and TRBJ1-3; the D gene is possibly TRBD1 (5 bases). Germline V gene lookup returns CDR1 LGHNA and CDR2 YNFKEQ. This CDR3 comprises 16 residues. The germline V and J ends were trimmed by 2 bases and 0 bases, with 11 bases remaining between them. In nucleotides, the CDR3 is TGTGCCAGCAGCCAACCCGGACACAACTCTGGAAACACCATATATTTT. It is translated as CASSQPGHNSGNTIYF.

The rearrangement joins TRBV6-2 or TRBV6-3 to TRBJ2-5; weak D call: TRBD1 (6 bases). This CDR3 has 17 residues. Germline-derived CDR1 and CDR2 are MNHEY and SVGEGT. Trimming shortened V by 5 bases and J by 1 base, and 20 bases separated the two germline ends. DNA of the CDR3: TGTGCCAGCAGTGATTTTGGACAGTTTTTCATCCAAGAGACCCAGTACTTC. Translation: CASSDFGQFFIQETQYF.

The chain couples TRBV5-1 to TRBJ1-1; D remains ambiguous. V lost 1 base to trimming and J lost 3 bases, with 13 bases between them. The CDR3 covers 15 residues. CDR1 and CDR2 from the germline V gene are SGHRS and YFSETQ. This CDR3 is CASSLTGSVDTEAFF. Written as DNA, the CDR3 is TGCGCCAGCAGCTTGACGGGTTCGGTGGACACTGAAGCTTTCTTT. Full variable domain (remainder filled in from reference TRBV5-1 and TRBJ1-1): KAGVTQTPRYLIKTRGQQVTLSCSPISGHRSVSWYQQTPGQGLQFLFEYFSETQRNKGNFPGRFSGRQFSNSRSEMNVSTLELGDSALYLCASSLTGSVDTEAFFGQGTRLTVV.

The DNA of the CDR3 is TGTGCCAGCAGCCAAGATCTGGGGGCCCAGCAGTTCTTC. Residues: CASSQDLGAQQFF. J is TRBJ2-1 and V is TRBV3-1 (or the pseudogene TRBV3-2), with D perhaps matching TRBD1 (6 bases). V was shortened by 0 bases and J by 11 bases, with 11 bases between the two germline ends. The V gene's germline CDR1 is LGHDT and CDR2 YNNKEL (reference sequence). The CDR3 totals 13 residues.

This clone showed up just a few times. CDR3 in amino acids: CASRQTRGTNGYTF. DNA for the CDR3: TGTGCCAGCAGACAGACTAGGGGAACTAATGGCTACACCTTC. The V and J genes are TRBV27 and TRBJ1-2; tentatively, D is TRBD1 (5 bases). CDR3 length: 14 residues. From germline, CDR1 is MNHEY and CDR2 SMNVEV (reference sequence). Trimming pared 6 bases from V and 6 bases from J, leaving 17 bases between.

In nucleotides, the CDR3 is TGTGCCAGCAGTCGGACAGGGTTATTCTACGAGCAGTACTTC. This sequence encodes CASSRTGLFYEQYF. The chain couples TRBV6-2 or TRBV6-3 to TRBJ2-7; 8 bases align to TRBD1. This CDR3 has 14 amino acids. The germline V gene has CDR1 MNHEY and CDR2 SVGEGT. Trimming at V came to 5 bases and at J to 3 bases, leaving 6 bases not matched to a gene.

The rearrangement joins TRBV18 to TRBJ1-5, with D maybe TRBD1 (6 bases). The germline V gene encodes CDR1 KGHSH and CDR2 LQKENI. V lost 2 bases and J lost 0, with 11 bases in between. This CDR3 contains 16 residues. The CDR3 sequence: CASSPTGQSSNQPQHF. The CDR3 DNA reads TGTGCCAGCTCACCAACCGGACAGAGTAGCAATCAGCCCCAGCATTTT.

This clone was counted a few times. The V and J genes are TRBV19 and TRBJ1-5; D not certain. Trimming took off 5 bases at V and 7 bases at J, with 9 bases between the two ends. The CDR3 spans 12 residues. CDR1 LNHDA and CDR2 SQIVND come from the germline V gene (reference sequence). The CDR3 spells CASSVPRQPQHF. The DNA of the CDR3 is TGTGCCAGTAGTGTACCTAGGCAGCCCCAGCATTTT. Variable domain in full (rest from reference TRBV19 and TRBJ1-5): DGGITQSPKYLFRKEGQNVTLSCEQNLNHDAMYWYRQDPGQGLRLIYYSQIVNDFQKGDIAEGYSVSREKKESFPLTVTSAQKNPTAFYLCASSVPRQPQHFGDGTRLSIL.

The V gene is TRBV3-1 (or the pseudogene TRBV3-2), the J gene TRBJ2-7, with 7 bases fitting TRBD1. With 5 bases clipped from V and 5 bases from J, the junction kept 12 bases outside the gene matches. This CDR3 is 15 amino acids long. Germline CDR1 and CDR2: LGHDT and YNNKEL (reference sequence). The CDR3: CASSDLGGSGNEQYF. The CDR3 DNA sequence: TGTGCCAGCAGCGATTTAGGGGGCTCTGGAAACGAGCAGTACTTC.

As for this clone: The sample contains more than one DNA sequence encoding this CDR3. The chain has TRBV30 and TRBJ1-4, with unresolved D. Germline CDR1 GTSNPN, CDR2 SVGIG (reference sequence). The V end lost 0 bases, the J end lost 8 bases, and 7 bases lay between the germline ends. This CDR3 has 12 residues. This CDR3 reads CAWSVLREKLFF. CDR3 DNA: TGTGCCTGGAGTGTTCTCAGGGAAAAACTGTTTTTT.

The CDR3 loop is CASSLAGGRSTEAFF. As DNA, the CDR3 is TGTGCCAGCAGCTTAGCAGGGGGCAGGAGCACTGAAGCTTTCTTT. The V gene is TRBV11-2, the J gene TRBJ1-1, with 8 bases aligning to TRBD1. The CDR3 length is 15 residues. Per germline, CDR1 SGHAT and CDR2 FQNNGV. Trimming removed 1 base from V and 4 bases from J; junction bases left unmatched: 5.

The V and J genes are TRBV28 and TRBJ2-2, with 9 bases aligning to TRBD2. The J segment lost 6 bases and the V segment lost 1 base, leaving 3 bases of the junction unmatched. CDR3 length: 15 amino acids. Germline CDR1 and CDR2: MDHEN and SYDVKM. The CDR3 bases are TGTGCCAGCAGTTTATTTTCTAGCGGGGCCGGGGAGCTGTTTTTT. Translating gives CASSLFSSGAGELFF. Combining the CDR3 with reference TRBV28 and TRBJ2-2 gives the whole variable domain DVKVTQSSRYLVKRTGEKVFLECVQDMDHENMFWYRQDPGLGLRLIYFSYDVKMKEKGDIPEGYSVSREKKERFSLILESASTNQTSMYLCASSLFSSGAGELFFGEGSRLTVL.

J is TRBJ2-1 and V is TRBV4-1, with 11 bases lining up with TRBD2. Germline loops: CDR1 MGHRA, CDR2 YSYEKL. The CDR3 contains 16 residues. The J segment lost 7 bases and the V segment lost 4 bases, leaving 9 bases of the junction unmatched. The CDR3 loop reads CASSPILAGGRNEQFF. Written as DNA, the CDR3 is TGCGCCAGCAGCCCCATCCTAGCGGGGGGCCGGAATGAGCAGTTCTTC.

The rearrangement links TRBV7-6 to TRBJ2-5, with D maybe TRBD2 (6 bases). The CDR3 sequence is 16 residues long. Germline CDR1 is SGHVS and CDR2 is FNYEAQ. The V gene lost 1 base and the J gene lost 4 bases, with 16 bases spanning the gap. CDR3 amino acids: CASSLDASGVVETQYF. CDR3 in DNA: TGTGCCAGCAGCTTAGACGCGTCGGGGGTGGTAGAGACCCAGTACTTC.

The chain couples TRBV4-3 to TRBJ1-1; possibly TRBD1 for D (5 bases). Deletions cut 0 bases from V and 4 bases from J, with 12 bases between. The germline gives CDR1 LGHNA, CDR2 YSLEER. CDR3 length equals 15 residues. The CDR3 nucleotides read TGCGCCAGCAGCCAAGAGTCAGGGAGGGCCACTGAAGCTTTCTTT. Encoded protein: CASSQESGRATEAFF.

The chain recombines TRBV30 with TRBJ1-2; 8 nucleotides line up with TRBD1. The CDR3 runs to 13 residues. The trim removed 2 bases at V and 4 bases at J, leaving 3 bases unmatched. Germline CDR1 reads GTSNPN; CDR2 reads SVGIG (reference sequence). The CDR3 DNA sequence: TGTGCCTGGAGTACTGGGACAGGCTATGGCTACACCTTC. Residues: CAWSTGTGYGYTF.

The chain recombines TRBV27 with TRBJ2-2; 9 bases align to TRBD2. J was trimmed by 7 bases and V by 4 bases; bases with no gene match: 10. The CDR3 is 16 residues long. Germline-derived CDR1 and CDR2 are MNHEY and SMNVEV (reference sequence). CDR3 region: CASSSPSGGRSGELFF. CDR3 DNA: TGTGCCAGCAGTTCCCCCAGCGGGGGGAGGAGCGGGGAGCTGTTTTTT.